These 9 T cell receptor beta chains originate from one sample sequenced in a study of blood T cells in healthy people across ages. Next came a second PCR, run for 7 to 11 cycles, which used a sample-barcoded 5' primer along with a J-beta primer mix. TCRdb reprocessed the 5' RACE reads with MiXCR, giving one entry per CDR3 protein. Of fewer than 1,200,000 distinct CDR3 sequences detected, 25% appear once; the ten largest clones hold approximately 0.71%. These data were likewise used in another study, on T cells of mothers and their children.

Sequenced sample: blood. Source of these receptors: a girl between 2 and 10 years old in good health.

This clonotype has just one count. V gene TRBV20-1 combines with J gene TRBJ1-1; 7 nucleotides align to TRBD1. V trimming: 6 bases; J trimming: 5 bases; junction bases outside the gene matches: 12. Per the germline V gene, CDR1 is DFQATT and CDR2 is SNEGSKA (reference sequence). This CDR3 is 14 amino acids long. The CDR3 spells CSAHTDRDKTEAFF. CDR3 coding DNA: TGCAGTGCCCACACCGACAGGGACAAAACTGAAGCTTTCTTT.

This clonotype came up a few times. V usage is TRBV20-1 and J usage is TRBJ1-6; D perhaps matches TRBD1 (6 bases). The CDR3 is made up of 14 amino acids. Trimming left V 3 bases short and J 7 bases short, with 13 bases between. Germline loops: CDR1 DFQATT, CDR2 SNEGSKA (reference sequence). CDR3 nucleotides: TGCAGTGCTAGGGACAGCGTCGTAAATTCACCCCTCCACTTT. It codes for CSARDSVVNSPLHF.

The chain employs TRBV28 and TRBJ2-7, with D unresolved. The V end was cut by 4 bases, the J end by 2 bases, with 15 bases between. The CDR3 consists of 15 residues. Germline values: CDR1 MDHEN, CDR2 SYDVKM. CDR3 in amino acids: CASSSWAEGTYEQYF. The DNA for the CDR3 is TGTGCCAGCAGTTCTTGGGCCGAAGGAACCTACGAGCAGTACTTC.

This clonotype was counted a few times. The rearrangement joins TRBV20-1 to TRBJ2-5, with D unclear. The ends were cut back, 3 bases at V and 5 bases at J, with 13 bases in the middle. This CDR3 is built from 13 residues. Germline values: CDR1 DFQATT, CDR2 SNEGSKA (reference sequence). The CDR3 sequence: CSARSPIRETQYF. CDR3 sequence (DNA): TGCAGTGCTAGGTCGCCCATTCGGGAGACCCAGTACTTC.

The chain employs TRBV6-1 and TRBJ2-7; no definite D call. The germline CDR1 and CDR2 sequences are MNHNS and SASEGT. V was trimmed by 8 bases and J by 0 bases, leaving 17 bases between them. The CDR3 is made up of 15 amino acids. CDR3 protein: CASVTVGLASYEQYF. As DNA, the CDR3 is TGTGCCAGCGTAACGGTTGGGTTGGCCTCCTACGAGCAGTACTTC.

The chain couples TRBV20-1 to TRBJ2-1, with 9 positions matching TRBD1. The CDR3 sequence is 15 residues long. Trimming removed 0 bases from V and 8 bases from J; junction bases left unmatched: 8. Germline V gene data show CDR1 as DFQATT and CDR2 as SNEGSKA (reference sequence). The DNA of the CDR3 is TGCAGTGCTAGAGATCGGGACAGGGTAAGGGATGAGCAGTTCTTC. Protein product: CSARDRDRVRDEQFF.

The gene calls are TRBV24-1 and TRBJ2-1; TRBD2 agrees at 7 bases. After removal of 1 base from V and 8 bases from J, the junction contained 7 bases not matched to a gene. The CDR3 has 15 residues. Per germline, CDR1 KGHDR and CDR2 SFDVKD. The CDR3 DNA reads as TGTGCCACCAGTGATTTCGGGCGGGAGACACATGAGCAGTTCTTC. It codes for CATSDFGRETHEQFF.

This chain joins TRBV2 and TRBJ2-1; possible D gene TRBD2, 5 bases. The germline gives CDR1 SNHLY, CDR2 FYNNEI. The CDR3 totals 13 residues. Trimming took 3 bases from V and 7 from J, leaving 10 bases between them. CDR3 in amino acids: CASSDRSGNEQFF. CDR3 nucleotides: TGTGCCAGCAGTGATAGGTCGGGAAATGAGCAGTTCTTC. The entire variable domain, with the rest obtained from reference TRBV2 and TRBJ2-1, is as follows: EPEVTQTPSHQVTQMGQEVILRCVPISNHLYFYWYRQILGQKVEFLVSFYNNEISEKSEIFDDQFSVERPDGSNFTLKIRSTKLEDSAMYFCASSDRSGNEQFFGPGTRLTVL.

The gene calls are TRBV9 and TRBJ2-1; D possibly uses TRBD1 or TRBD2 (5 bases each). Per germline, CDR1 SGDLS and CDR2 YYNGEE. This CDR3 spans 16 amino acids. Trimming left V 3 bases short and J 2 bases short, with 15 bases between. CDR3 residues: CASSGSSGTPYNEQFF. The CDR3 nucleotides read TGTGCCAGCAGCGGTTCTAGTGGGACCCCCTACAATGAGCAGTTCTTC.